One TCR beta chain is described in this entry. This entry is derived from a study of control samples from healthy donors and cancer patients. This table comes from immunoSEQ multiplex PCR, and its TCRdb copy is limited to in-frame clones, with some not included. The sample has under 200,000 clones, nearly 96% seen once. Germline V CDR1 and CDR2: SGHRS, YFSETQ. J gave up 3 bases and V 5 bases, and 4 bases lay outside the gene matches. The CDR3 is 14 amino acids. The clonotype comes from a young woman in good health. The sample consisted of blood. The V call is TRBV5-1, the J call TRBJ2-1; TRBD1 agrees at 8 bases. The CDR3, as DNA: TGCGCCAGCAGACAAGGGACAGGCTACAATGAGCAGTTCTTC. Residues: CASRQGTGYNEQFF.